The 26 T cell receptor beta chains below come from one sample, sequenced in a study of Ad26.COV2.S vaccination and SARS-CoV-2 variants. The treatment was: some 20 received Ad26.COV2.S at low or high dose, single or two shots; a few received placebo; per-sample allocation not given. Material that was analyzed had been drawn on day 63 after the first vaccine or placebo injection. Some clones are missing from TCRdb's copy, which holds only in-frame ones; the method was immunoSEQ multiplex PCR. The sample holds 500,000 or so clones, 80% to 90% seen once. This specimen consisted of peripheral blood, obtained in a trial of Ad26.COV2.S vaccine versus placebo. The receptors were sampled from a person aged 18-60 years who received the Ad26.COV2.S COVID-19 vaccine or a placebo.

A word on this clone: At one end, the junction sequence differs from germline, possibly due to a read error. This chain links TRBV7-7 with TRBJ2-2; 9 nucleotides line up with TRBD2. The germline gives CDR1 SSHAT, CDR2 FNYEAQ (reference sequence). The CDR3 runs 15 residues. CDR3 sequence (DNA): TGTGCTAGCAGCTCGGGACTAGCCTTCACCGGGGAGCTGTTTTTT. Amino acid sequence: CASSSGLAFTGELFF.

The chain is built from TRBV3-1 (or the pseudogene TRBV3-2) and TRBJ1-1; 12 positions match TRBD1. Germline trimming cut 2 bases from V and 4 bases from J; bases unmatched to any gene: 2. This CDR3 comprises 15 residues. Germline CDR1 is LGHDT and CDR2 is YNNKEL (reference sequence). The CDR3 DNA follows: TGTGCCAGCAGCCAACCGGGACAGGGGGCCACTGAAGCTTTCTTT. It translates to CASSQPGQGATEAFF.

V usage is TRBV18 and J usage is TRBJ2-1; TRBD2 matches at 11 bases. V lost 2 bases to trimming and J lost 8 bases; unmatched junction nucleotides: 5. Germline V CDR1 and CDR2: KGHSH, LQKENI. The CDR3 runs 15 residues. The CDR3 region is CASSPVLAGGDEQFF. CDR3 DNA: TGTGCCAGCTCACCAGTTCTAGCGGGAGGTGATGAGCAGTTCTTC.

The V and J genes are TRBV27 and TRBJ1-2; 7 bases line up with TRBD1. CDR1 is MNHEY, CDR2 SMNVEV, per germline (reference sequence). The CDR3 has 14 amino acids. Losses at the gene ends were 7 bases for V and 4 bases for J; bases not matched to a gene: 9. The CDR3 bases are TGTGCCAGCACAGGGGACAGCCTAATCTATGGCTACACCTTC. It codes for CASTGDSLIYGYTF.

J is TRBJ2-1 and V is TRBV7-2, with D possibly TRBD2 on 5 matching bases. The V gene lost 3 bases and the J gene lost 3 bases, with 6 bases spanning the gap. The CDR3 has 13 residues. Germline V lookup: CDR1 SGHTA, CDR2 FQGNSA. The chain's CDR3 is CASSFTSYNEQFF. DNA for the CDR3: TGTGCCAGCAGCTTCACTAGCTACAATGAGCAGTTCTTC.

The V gene is TRBV4-1, the J gene TRBJ1-3; D is ambiguous. This CDR3 has 15 residues. Trimming pared 1 base from V and 2 bases from J, leaving 9 bases between. The germline V gene has CDR1 MGHRA and CDR2 YSYEKL. In DNA form, the CDR3 reads TGCGCCAGCAGCCAAGTGGCAAAAACTGGAAACACCATATATTTT. Protein product: CASSQVAKTGNTIYF.

This chain connects TRBV23-1 to TRBJ1-6; D ambiguous. TRBV23-1 is filed as an ORF, its function uncertain. CDR3 length: 13 residues. Trimming took 8 bases from V and 7 from J, leaving 12 bases between them. The CDR3, as DNA: TGCGCCAGCCGCCGAGGCCGGAATTCACCCCTCCACTTT. Translating it yields CASRRGRNSPLHF.

The chain uses TRBV7-9 and TRBJ2-3; no reliable D call. Germline V gives CDR1 SEHNR, CDR2 FQNEAQ (reference sequence). The CDR3 has 14 amino acids. Trimming cost V 0 bases and J 6 bases, with 10 bases left between them. CDR3 DNA sequence: TGTGCCAGCAGCTTAGCAGGACCCGCGGATACGCAGTATTTT. Amino acids: CASSLAGPADTQYF. Complete variable domain (other parts from reference TRBV7-9 and TRBJ2-3): DTGVSQNPRHKITKRGQNVTFRCDPISEHNRLYWYRQTLGQGPEFLTYFQNEAQLEKSRLLSDRFSAERPKGSFSTLEIQRTEQGDSAMYLCASSLAGPADTQYFGPGTRLTVL.

The CDR3 reads CASSRGGGGEAFF. Written as DNA, the CDR3 is TGTGCCAGCAGCCGTGGTGGGGGGGGTGAAGCTTTCTTT. The rearrangement links TRBV11-2 to TRBJ1-1; D might be TRBD1 (5 bases). V lost 5 bases and J 7 bases, leaving 14 bases between the germline ends. The CDR3 is 13 residues long. Germline V lookup: CDR1 SGHAT, CDR2 FQNNGV.

The V call is TRBV15, the J call TRBJ2-3; 8 bases map to TRBD2. The CDR3 spans 15 residues. The V segment lost 6 bases and the J segment 2 bases; nucleotides outside the gene matches: 7. The V gene's germline CDR1 is LNHNV and CDR2 YYDKDF (reference sequence). Here the CDR3 DNA reads TGTGCCACCAGAAGCGAGCGGGAGTACACAGATACGCAGTATTTT. Protein product: CATRSEREYTDTQYF.

The count of this clone is one. The CDR3 region has the DNA TGTGCCAGCAGCTCCGGGACTAGCGGAGAGACCCAGTACTTC. Protein product: CASSSGTSGETQYF. The chain has TRBV7-9 and TRBJ2-5, with TRBD2 identical over 11 bases. The germline V gene has CDR1 SEHNR and CDR2 FQNEAQ (reference sequence). The CDR3 is 14 amino acids. V dropped 4 bases and J dropped 4; count of bases not matched to a gene: 2.

The chain uses TRBV7-9 and TRBJ2-3; either TRBD1 or TRBD2 may supply D (5 bases each). The CDR3 length is 15 residues. Germline CDR1 SEHNR, CDR2 FQNEAQ (reference sequence). V was cut by 3 bases and J by 1 base, with 11 bases left in between. The CDR3 DNA reads TGTGCCAGCAGCTTGGGGGTAGGAGGCACAGATACGCAGTATTTT. Translation: CASSLGVGGTDTQYF.

This chain joins TRBV7-8 and TRBJ1-1, with D possibly being TRBD1 (5 bases). Germline V CDR1 and CDR2: SGHVS, FQNEAQ. The CDR3 covers 15 residues. V was trimmed by 1 base and J by 0 bases, leaving 9 bases between them. CDR3 coding DNA: TGTGCCAGCAGCTTAGGCTGGGGGGTGAACACTGAAGCTTTCTTT. It is translated as CASSLGWGVNTEAFF.

This clone was recorded only once. The chain has TRBV7-2 and TRBJ2-1, with TRBD2 matching over 9 bases. Germline loops: CDR1 SGHTA, CDR2 FQGNSA. With V trimmed by 3 bases and J by 4 bases, 4 bases remained unmatched. CDR3 length equals 15 residues. The CDR3 DNA reads TGTGCCAGCAGCTTGAGGCTAGCGGGGTACAATGAGCAGTTCTTC. Translation gives CASSLRLAGYNEQFF.

In DNA, the CDR3 is TGTGCCAGCGATAAAGGCAGGCAACAGCCCCAGCATTTT. As protein: CASDKGRQQPQHF. This chain links TRBV28 with TRBJ1-5; no definite D call. The CDR3 length is 13 residues. Germline CDR1 reads MDHEN; CDR2 reads SYDVKM. V was shortened by 8 bases and J by 7 bases, with 15 bases between the two germline ends.

The chain uses TRBV9 and TRBJ1-6, with 9 bases lining up with TRBD1. CDR1 and CDR2 from the germline V gene are SGDLS and YYNGEE. Germline trimming cut 3 bases from V and 7 bases from J; bases unmatched to any gene: 2. CDR3 length: 14 residues. CDR3 nucleotides: TGTGCCAGCAGCGGGGACAGGGAGAATTCACCCCTCCACTTT. It is translated as CASSGDRENSPLHF.

For the CDR3, the DNA is TGTGCCAGCAGCCCAGGGCACAATGAAAAACTGTTTTTT. This translates into CASSPGHNEKLFF. The chain recombines TRBV5-4 with TRBJ1-4, with D perhaps TRBD1 (5 bases). This CDR3 contains 13 residues. V dropped 4 bases and J dropped 5 bases, with 9 bases sitting between them. CDR1 is SGHNT and CDR2 is YYREEE in the germline V gene (reference sequence).

As DNA, the CDR3 is TGTGCCAGCAACAGGGGGTTAGATAATTCACCCCTCCACTTT. This codes for CASNRGLDNSPLHF. The chain has TRBV27 and TRBJ1-6; 8 positions match TRBD1. The trim removed 7 bases at V and 5 bases at J, leaving 4 bases unmatched. The CDR3 totals 14 residues. The germline gives CDR1 MNHEY, CDR2 SMNVEV (reference sequence).

The rearrangement joins TRBV29-1 to TRBJ1-2; D remains ambiguous. V lost 0 bases and J lost 0, with 23 bases in between. The CDR3 sequence is 19 residues long. Germline-derived CDR1 and CDR2 are SQVTM and ANQGSEA. DNA of the CDR3: TGCAGCGTTGAAGAAGTGGTCGGCGACACCGAAGTTCCTAACTATGGCTACACCTTC. Translating it yields CSVEEVVGDTEVPNYGYTF.

The chain joins TRBV5-4 to TRBJ1-6, with D possibly TRBD1 on 5 matching bases. V was trimmed by 0 bases and J by 7 bases, leaving 11 bases between them. CDR3 length equals 15 residues. Germline loops: CDR1 SGHNT, CDR2 YYREEE (reference sequence). CDR3 sequence reads: CASSLGWGSNSPLHF. Here the CDR3 DNA reads TGTGCCAGCAGCTTGGGGTGGGGCAGCAATTCACCCCTCCACTTT.

The chain joins TRBV5-1 to TRBJ2-3, with a possible D match to TRBD2 (5 bases). The V end was cut by 4 bases, the J end by 0 bases, with 12 bases between. The germline gives CDR1 SGHRS, CDR2 YFSETQ. This CDR3 has 15 amino acids. As DNA, the CDR3 is TGCGCCAGCAGCCCAGCGGACCTTAGCACAGATACGCAGTATTTT. Its translation is CASSPADLSTDTQYF.

V usage is TRBV6-1 and J usage is TRBJ1-5; D ambiguous. Germline lookup yields CDR1 MNHNS and CDR2 SASEGT. The CDR3 consists of 14 residues. V lost 2 bases, J lost 4 bases, and 9 bases lay in between. CDR3 in amino acids: CASSEMGWNQPQHF. The CDR3 DNA follows: TGTGCCAGCAGTGAAATGGGTTGGAATCAGCCCCAGCATTTT.

This clone was counted between two and nine times. The genes are TRBV14 and TRBJ1-5; D is unresolved. This CDR3 comprises 12 residues. Trimming stripped 3 bases from V and 6 bases from J, with 6 bases between. CDR1 SGHDN and CDR2 FVKESK come from the germline V gene. The CDR3 is CASSHFGQPQHF. CDR3 in DNA: TGTGCCAGCAGCCATTTCGGTCAGCCCCAGCATTTT.

The chain combines TRBV6-1 with TRBJ1-1; a weak D match, TRBD1 (5 bases). V was cut by 5 bases and J by 5 bases, with 15 bases left in between. The CDR3 covers 14 residues. The germline V gene has CDR1 MNHNS and CDR2 SASEGT. The CDR3 region is CASSTLGGETEAFF. The CDR3 bases are TGTGCCAGCAGTACGCTGGGGGGGGAGACTGAAGCTTTCTTT.

The CDR3, as DNA: TGTGCCAGCAGTTTTAGGGGCGGAGACGACAATGAGCAGTTCTTC. Protein product: CASSFRGGDDNEQFF. This chain links TRBV27 with TRBJ2-1; maybe TRBD1 (5 bases). Looked up from germline, CDR1 is MNHEY and CDR2 is SMNVEV (reference sequence). The CDR3 spans 15 residues. V lost 3 bases and J 5 bases, leaving 14 bases between the germline ends.

The chain uses TRBV4-3 and TRBJ2-7; 7 bases are shared with TRBD1. Looked up from germline, CDR1 is LGHNA and CDR2 is YSLEER. The CDR3 is 17 amino acids. After removal of 1 base from V and 4 bases from J, the junction contained 13 bases not matched to a gene. Written as DNA, the CDR3 is TGCGCCAGCAGCCAAGGAGTAACAGGGGTCTTACCTTACGAGCAGTACTTC. It translates to CASSQGVTGVLPYEQYF.